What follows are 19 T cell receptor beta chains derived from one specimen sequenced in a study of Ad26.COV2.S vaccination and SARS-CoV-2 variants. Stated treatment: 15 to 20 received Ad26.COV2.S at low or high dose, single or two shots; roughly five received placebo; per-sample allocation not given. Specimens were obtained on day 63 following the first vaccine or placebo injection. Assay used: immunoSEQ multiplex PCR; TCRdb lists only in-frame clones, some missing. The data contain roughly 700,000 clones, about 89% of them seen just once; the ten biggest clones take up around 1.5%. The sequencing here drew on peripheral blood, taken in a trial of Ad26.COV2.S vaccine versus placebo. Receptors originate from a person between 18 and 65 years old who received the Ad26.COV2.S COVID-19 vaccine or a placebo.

The CDR3 nucleotides are TGTGCCACCAGTGAGATCTGGAGCGGCACAGATACGCAGTATTTT. Translation gives CATSEIWSGTDTQYF. This chain links TRBV24-1 with TRBJ2-3, with D hard to call. This CDR3 spans 15 amino acids. Trimming shortened V by 4 bases and J by 1 base, and 11 bases separated the two germline ends. From germline, CDR1 is KGHDR and CDR2 SFDVKD.

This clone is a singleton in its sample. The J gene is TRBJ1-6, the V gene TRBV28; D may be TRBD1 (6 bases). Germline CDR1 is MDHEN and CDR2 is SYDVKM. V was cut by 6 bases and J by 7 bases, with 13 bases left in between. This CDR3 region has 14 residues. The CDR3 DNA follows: TGTGCCAGCAGAATAGGACAGATGAATTCACCCCTCCACTTT. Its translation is CASRIGQMNSPLHF.

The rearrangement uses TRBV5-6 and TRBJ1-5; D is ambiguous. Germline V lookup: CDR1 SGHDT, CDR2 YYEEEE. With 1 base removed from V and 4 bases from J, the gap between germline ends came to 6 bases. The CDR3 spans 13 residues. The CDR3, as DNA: TGTGCCAGCAGCTTGTCCCCGAATCAGCCCCAGCATTTT. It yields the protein CASSLSPNQPQHF.

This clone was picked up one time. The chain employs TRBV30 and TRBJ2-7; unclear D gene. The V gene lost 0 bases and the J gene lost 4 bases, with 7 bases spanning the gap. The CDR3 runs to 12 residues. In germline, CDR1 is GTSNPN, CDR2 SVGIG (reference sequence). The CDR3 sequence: CAWSVRSYEQYF. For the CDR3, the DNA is TGTGCCTGGAGTGTACGGAGTTACGAGCAGTACTTC.

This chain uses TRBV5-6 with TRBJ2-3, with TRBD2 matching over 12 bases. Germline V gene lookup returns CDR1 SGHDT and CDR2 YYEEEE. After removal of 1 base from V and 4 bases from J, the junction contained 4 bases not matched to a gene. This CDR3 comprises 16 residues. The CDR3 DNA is TGTGCCAGCAGCTTGCTGCTAGCGGGGGGGTCAGATACGCAGTATTTT. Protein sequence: CASSLLLAGGSDTQYF.

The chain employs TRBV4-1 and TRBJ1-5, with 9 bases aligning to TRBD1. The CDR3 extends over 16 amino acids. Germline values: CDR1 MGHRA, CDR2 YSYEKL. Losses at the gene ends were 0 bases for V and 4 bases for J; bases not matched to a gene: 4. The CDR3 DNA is TGCGCCAGCAGCCAAGATAGAGGACAGGGGAATCAGCCCCAGCATTTT. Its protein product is CASSQDRGQGNQPQHF.

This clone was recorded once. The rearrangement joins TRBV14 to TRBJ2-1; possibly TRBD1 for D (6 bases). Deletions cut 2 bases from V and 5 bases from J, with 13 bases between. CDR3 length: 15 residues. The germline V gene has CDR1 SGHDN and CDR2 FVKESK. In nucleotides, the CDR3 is TGTGCCAGCAGCCAACACGAGGACAGCAACAATGAGCAGTTCTTC. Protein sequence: CASSQHEDSNNEQFF.

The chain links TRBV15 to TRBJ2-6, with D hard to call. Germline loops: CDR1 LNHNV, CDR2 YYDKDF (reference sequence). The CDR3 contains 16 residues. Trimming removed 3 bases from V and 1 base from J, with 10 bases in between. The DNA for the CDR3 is TGTGCCACCAGCAGCCCCCCACGGTCTGGGGCCAACGTCCTGACTTTC. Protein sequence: CATSSPPRSGANVLTF.

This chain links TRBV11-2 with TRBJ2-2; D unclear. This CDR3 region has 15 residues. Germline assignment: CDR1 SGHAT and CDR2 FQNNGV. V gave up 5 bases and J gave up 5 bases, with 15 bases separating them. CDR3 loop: CASSKVRNSTGELFF. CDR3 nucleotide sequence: TGTGCCAGCAGCAAGGTCAGGAACTCAACCGGGGAGCTGTTTTTT.

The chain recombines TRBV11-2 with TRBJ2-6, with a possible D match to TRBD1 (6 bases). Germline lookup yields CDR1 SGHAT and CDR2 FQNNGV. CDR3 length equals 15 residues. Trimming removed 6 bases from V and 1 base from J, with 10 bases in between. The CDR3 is CASRRTESGANVLTF. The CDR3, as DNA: TGTGCCAGCAGGCGGACAGAGTCTGGGGCCAACGTCCTGACTTTC.

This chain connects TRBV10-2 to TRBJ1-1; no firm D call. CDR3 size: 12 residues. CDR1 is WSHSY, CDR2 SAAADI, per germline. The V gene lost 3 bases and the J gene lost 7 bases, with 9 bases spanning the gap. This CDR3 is CASSDLRREAFF. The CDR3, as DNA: TGCGCCAGCAGTGACCTGCGTCGTGAAGCTTTCTTT.

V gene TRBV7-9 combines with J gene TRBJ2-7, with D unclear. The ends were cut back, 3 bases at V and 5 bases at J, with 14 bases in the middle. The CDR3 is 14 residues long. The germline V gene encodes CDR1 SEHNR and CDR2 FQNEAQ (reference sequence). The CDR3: CASSFSPQHDEQYF. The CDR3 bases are TGTGCCAGCAGCTTTAGCCCGCAACACGACGAGCAGTACTTC.

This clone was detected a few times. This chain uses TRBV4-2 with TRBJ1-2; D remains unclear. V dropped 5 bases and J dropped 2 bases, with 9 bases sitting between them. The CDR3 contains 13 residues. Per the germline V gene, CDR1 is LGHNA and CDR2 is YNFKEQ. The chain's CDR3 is CASSSTANYGYTF. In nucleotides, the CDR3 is TGTGCCAGCAGCAGTACAGCCAACTATGGCTACACCTTC.

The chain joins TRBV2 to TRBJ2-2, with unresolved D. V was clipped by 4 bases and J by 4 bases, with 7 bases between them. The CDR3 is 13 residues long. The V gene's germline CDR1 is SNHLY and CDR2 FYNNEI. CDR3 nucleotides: TGTGCCAGCAGTGTGGAGTTCACCGGGGAGCTGTTTTTT. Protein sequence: CASSVEFTGELFF. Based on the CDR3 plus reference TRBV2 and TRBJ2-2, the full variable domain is EPEVTQTPSHQVTQMGQEVILRCVPISNHLYFYWYRQILGQKVEFLVSFYNNEISEKSEIFDDQFSVERPDGSNFTLKIRSTKLEDSAMYFCASSVEFTGELFFGEGSRLTVL.

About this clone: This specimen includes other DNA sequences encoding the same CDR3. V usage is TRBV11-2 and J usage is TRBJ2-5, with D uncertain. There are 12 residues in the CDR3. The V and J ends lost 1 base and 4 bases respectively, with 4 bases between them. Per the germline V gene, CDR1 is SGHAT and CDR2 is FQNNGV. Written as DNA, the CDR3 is TGTGCCAGCAGCTTAGGGACAGAGACCCAGTACTTC. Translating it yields CASSLGTETQYF.

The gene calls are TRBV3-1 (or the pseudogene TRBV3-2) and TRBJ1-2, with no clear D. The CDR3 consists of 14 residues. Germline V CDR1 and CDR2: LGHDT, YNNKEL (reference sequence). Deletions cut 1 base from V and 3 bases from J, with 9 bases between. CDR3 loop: CASSQGREYYGYTF. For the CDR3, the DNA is TGTGCCAGCAGCCAAGGCAGAGAATACTATGGCTACACCTTC.

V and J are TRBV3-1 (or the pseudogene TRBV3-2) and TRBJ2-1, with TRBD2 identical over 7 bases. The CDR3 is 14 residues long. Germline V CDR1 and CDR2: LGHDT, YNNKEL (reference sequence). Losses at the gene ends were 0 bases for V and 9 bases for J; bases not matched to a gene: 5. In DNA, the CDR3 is TGTGCCAGCAGCCAAGAATGTGGCGGGGGTGAGCAGTTCTTC. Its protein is CASSQECGGGEQFF.

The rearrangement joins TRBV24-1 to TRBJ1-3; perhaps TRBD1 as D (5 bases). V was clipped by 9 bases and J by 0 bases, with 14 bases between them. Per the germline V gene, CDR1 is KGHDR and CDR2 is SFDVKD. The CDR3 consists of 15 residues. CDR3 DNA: TGTGCCACCCCCTTTGACAGCTTCTCTGGAAACACCATATATTTT. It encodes CATPFDSFSGNTIYF.

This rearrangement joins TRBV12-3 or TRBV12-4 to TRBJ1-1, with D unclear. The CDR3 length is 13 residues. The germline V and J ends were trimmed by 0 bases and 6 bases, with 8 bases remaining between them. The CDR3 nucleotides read TGTGCCAGCAGTTTAGCGCTGGCTCCTGAAGCTTTCTTT. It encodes CASSLALAPEAFF.